The source of this T cell receptor beta chain is a study of T-cell reconstitution after alpha-beta-depleted transplantation in children (dated by TCRdb to 2016 to 2017). With respect to the entire study: T-cell immune reconstitution after TCRalphabeta/CD19-depleted allogeneic hematopoietic cell transplantation in children was quantitatively tracked in the study by means of TCR repertoire profiling.

V trim: 3 bases; J trim: 3 bases; unmatched bases: 4. The germline V gene specifies SQVTM as CDR1 and ANQGSEA as CDR2. There are 14 amino acids in the CDR3, from cysteine to phenylalanine inclusive. Kept here is only the CDR3 DNA, which spans 42 bases and is read in frame from base 1. Receptor amplification or capture employed PCR. The sequencing machine was an Illumina HiSeq 2500. Molecular barcoding was employed in the preparation of TCR libraries, with unique molecular identifiers being used to normalize TCRbeta repertoire quantification. TCRdb trimmed public reads at Q25 via fastp, called clones via MiXCR and kept in-frame beta chains. One record per CDR3 amino acid sequence lists the most common genes and DNA. The sample yields approximately 400,000 distinct CDR3 sequences; about a tenth were counted once. Nearly 5.5% of the sample comes from the top ten. This clonotype was counted only a few times. Its antigen remains undetermined. No base-level quality is on record; no much larger clone is a single base apart.

Source: PBMCs from the stem cell graft donor, taken from the stem cell graft. This sequence uses TRBV29-1 and TRBJ1-5; 8 central nucleotides agree with TRBD1. This TCR was recovered from a human donor who donated a stem cell graft to a child with acute myeloid leukemia. The CDR3 in this case is CSVETGVNNQPQHF. The DNA reads as follows: TGCAGCGTTGAGACAGGGGTGAACAATCAGCCCCAGCATTTT.